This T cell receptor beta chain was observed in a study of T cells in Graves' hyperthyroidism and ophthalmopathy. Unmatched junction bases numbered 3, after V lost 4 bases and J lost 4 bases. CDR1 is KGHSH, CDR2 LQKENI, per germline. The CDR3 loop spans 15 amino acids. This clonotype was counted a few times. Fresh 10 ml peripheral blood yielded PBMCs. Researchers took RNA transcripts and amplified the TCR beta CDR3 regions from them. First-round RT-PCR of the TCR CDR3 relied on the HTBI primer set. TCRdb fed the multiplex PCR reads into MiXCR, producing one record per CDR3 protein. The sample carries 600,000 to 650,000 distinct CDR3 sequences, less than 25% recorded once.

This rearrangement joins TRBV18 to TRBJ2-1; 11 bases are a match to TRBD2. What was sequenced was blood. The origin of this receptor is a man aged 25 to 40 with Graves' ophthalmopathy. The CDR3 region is CASSLTSGEYNEQFF. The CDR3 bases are TGTGCCAGCTCACTGACTAGCGGGGAATACAATGAGCAGTTCTTC.